This T cell receptor beta chain was profiled in a study of blood T cell repertoires in COVID-19. The CDR3 runs 17 residues. Germline CDR1 and CDR2: GTSNPN and SVGIG (reference sequence). Trimming removed 6 bases from V and 5 bases from J, with 28 bases in between. Repertoires were generated with immunoSEQ multiplex PCR, while TCRdb's copy carries only in-frame clones and drops some. The table lists over 75,000 clones, 75% to 85% of them singletons. The V gene is TRBV30, the J gene TRBJ1-1, with TRBD1 as a possible D gene (6 bases). This sequence originates from a woman between 50 and 59 years old with acute or convalescent COVID-19. Input material: peripheral blood. CDR3 DNA: TGTGCCTGTTCCCCTCGGGGGGCACCCGGGCCCAATACTGAAGCTTTCTTT. It translates to CACSPRGAPGPNTEAFF.